This T cell receptor (beta chain) came from a study of T cells in Graves' hyperthyroidism and ophthalmopathy (dated 2019 in TCRdb). Describing the broader study: Peripheral blood samples were taken at the time of initial diagnosis, prior to any treatment. TCR V-J signatures able to tell the groups apart were searched for in a discovery cohort of 100 patients, of whom roughly 42 had Graves' ophthalmopathy and 55 to 60 had stable Graves' hyperthyroidism. An independent validation cohort of fewer than 20 hyperthyroidism patients and about 16 patients who later progressed to ophthalmopathy tested prospective prediction of ophthalmopathy. The 95 to 100 discovery patients were randomly divided into training and test sets at a 7:3 ratio. The study also compared thyroid tissue and blood T-cell repertoires from over 5 Graves' hyperthyroidism patients. After sampling, hyperthyroidism patients received methimazole starting at 30 mg daily, and ophthalmopathy patients received high-dose intravenous methylprednisolone. The paper describes TCR Vbeta CDR3 sequencing of around 140 peripheral blood samples, made up of about 40 ophthalmopathy patients, some 76 hyperthyroidism patients and 17 progressor patients.

The paper as a whole reports these results and caveats: In validation, the model predicted progression to ophthalmopathy with around 71% sensitivity and roughly 75% specificity, a median of 6.5 months before onset. Most expanded thyroid clonotypes (frequency above 0.001) were also detected in blood, suggesting blood repertoires may reflect thyroid immune responses. Ophthalmopathy was separated from stable hyperthyroidism by a 13 V-J signature model, with about 86% sensitivity and 81% to 82% specificity obtained in cross-validation and 80%/75% obtained in testing. No statistical method was used to set the sample size in advance, and investigators knew the group allocation.

TCR beta CDR3 regions were amplified from RNA transcripts. For the first round of RT-PCR on the TCR CDR3, the HTBI primer set was used together with the Qiagen OneStep RT-PCR kit. Libraries were constructed in a second round of multiplex PCR, after which size selection and purification were carried out. Libraries were sequenced paired-end with 100 bp reads on an Illumina HiSeq2000. For the original study's pipeline: SOAPnuke was used to process the raw data, removing reads that contained adapters or uncalled bases, had a mean Phred below 15, or lacked an exact match to the constant primer or identifier. COPE v1.2.5 was used to merge the high-quality paired reads, and each unique nucleotide sequence was defined as a clonotype. Clonotypes were aligned to IMGT TRBV, TRBD and TRBJ reference segments using MiTCR v1.1. Only V-J combinations with frequency above 0.0001, covering roughly 99% of repertoires, were analysed. A TCS score was defined as the ratio between F50 (clonal expansion) and ExV (chaos), using BLOSUM62-based TCRdist between CDR3 peptides within each V-J. Welch's t-statistics and random forest reduced around 520 V-J features to 10 to 15, which were used in a naive Bayes classifier (R e1071). In TCRdb, the public reads were trimmed at Q25 with fastp and aligned with MiXCR, with productive beta chains retained. Rows with one shared CDR3 protein collapse into an entry with the most common genes and DNA. The V and J calls shown here were made by TCRdb, not taken from the authors' results. This sample is represented by a few hundred thousand distinct CDR3 sequences; roughly 19% of them were singletons. The ten largest make up about two fifths of the sample.

Ophthalmopathy patients had moderately to severely active disease, Clinical Activity Score of at least 3, NOSPECS grade of at least 4, and duration under 3 months. The study excluded patients with uncontrolled infections, other autoimmune diseases, pregnancy or lactation. Clinical symptoms, serum thyroxine and TRAb, thyroid ultrasound, and orbital computed tomography formed the basis for the diagnoses. PBMCs were isolated from 10 ml of fresh peripheral blood by Ficoll-Paque density gradient centrifugation. Trizol reagent was used to extract total RNA, and RNA quality was then checked on an Agilent 2100 Bioanalyzer. This clonotype was seen a few times. Its specific antigen is unknown. Base qualities are missing; no much larger clone stands one base away. V is reduced by 3 bases and J by 5 bases, leaving a spacing of 17 bases between them. Its CDR3 holds 15 amino acids, cysteine through phenylalanine. The DNA shown is the 45-base CDR3, in frame from base 1. The germline V gene yields MGHRA for CDR1 and YSYEKL for CDR2.

The sample consisted of blood. The TCR originated in a man aged 50-59 years with Graves' ophthalmopathy. The receptor chain draws on TRBV4-1 and TRBJ2-7; the D gene lacks a confident call. CDR3 protein: CASSQVLRVRDEQYF. At the DNA level, the sequence is TGCGCCAGCAGCCAGGTTCTTAGGGTACGGGACGAGCAGTACTTC.